This TCR beta chain is drawn from a study of CD8 T cells in Susac syndrome. Reverse transcription of about 0.5 to 1 ug RNA was carried out with random hexamers. TCRdb re-called the immunoSEQ multiplex PCR reads with MiXCR, one entry per CDR3 protein. The profile shows 150,000 to 200,000 distinct CDR3 sequences, over 85% of them singletons. Germline V gene data show CDR1 as DFQATT and CDR2 as SNEGSKA (reference sequence). The length of the CDR3 is 16 residues. J was trimmed by 3 bases and V by 0 bases; bases with no gene match: 7. The controls, all healthy donors, were matched for age and sex. The TCR was taken from a human donor in good health. Sample: CD4+ T cells from PBMCs. The chain has TRBV20-1 and TRBJ2-2; TRBD2 agrees at 7 bases. The CDR3 coding sequence is TGCAGTGCTAGAGATTTTCGGGGGGTCTACACCGGGGAGCTGTTTTTT. Translation gives CSARDFRGVYTGELFF.